This paragraph reports one T cell receptor beta chain. The germline V gene has CDR1 SGHNT and CDR2 YENEEA. V was cut by 1 base and J by 4 bases, with 15 bases left in between. This CDR3 spans 16 amino acids. The data were obtained in a study of T cell changes during pregnancy in multiple sclerosis. Assay used: immunoSEQ multiplex PCR; TCRdb lists only in-frame clones, some missing. Counted here are some 45,000 clones, more than 85% occurring once; the ten biggest clones make up nearly 2%. The source material was CD4+ T cells from peripheral blood mononuclear cells, sampled after pregnancy. The gene calls are TRBV11-3 and TRBJ2-3, with D maybe TRBD2 (6 bases). The clonotype originates from a female donor in good health, enrolled as a control in a pregnancy study. The CDR3 DNA follows: TGTGCCAGCAGCTTAGGCCAGCGGGTCGAGCCAGATACGCAGTATTTT. Amino acids: CASSLGQRVEPDTQYF.